Presented here are 10 T cell receptor beta chains from one specimen sequenced in a study of radiotherapy plus CTLA-4 blockade in lung cancer. Sequenced by immunoSEQ multiplex PCR; TCRdb stores in-frame clones only, minus some. The top ten clones hold about 6% of a sample with 35,000 or so clones, 85% to 90% of them seen once. The sequencing used peripheral blood, collected from a patient treated with radiotherapy plus ipilimumab. The receptors derive from a human donor with non-small cell lung cancer who had stable disease on radiotherapy plus ipilimumab.

The V and J genes are TRBV4-3 and TRBJ2-7; 7 bases are a match to TRBD1. The CDR3 is 17 residues long. After removal of 4 bases from V and 2 bases from J, the junction contained 14 bases not matched to a gene. Germline CDR1 and CDR2: LGHNA and YSLEER. CDR3 DNA: TGCGCCAGCAGCCGTGGGCGCCGGGACAGCTACCCCTACGAGCAGTACTTC. Translation: CASSRGRRDSYPYEQYF.

The chain links TRBV2 to TRBJ2-7; 8 positions match TRBD1. Losses at the gene ends were 6 bases for V and 3 bases for J; bases not matched to a gene: 4. This CDR3 has 13 residues. Per germline, CDR1 SNHLY and CDR2 FYNNEI. CDR3 nucleotide sequence: TGTGCCAGCAGCACCGGACAGGGCTACGAGCAGTACTTC. It translates to CASSTGQGYEQYF.

This clone was seen once. The V call is TRBV27, the J call TRBJ2-1, with 7 bases lining up with TRBD2. Germline V gene lookup returns CDR1 MNHEY and CDR2 SMNVEV (reference sequence). The CDR3 sequence is 16 residues long. Trimming took 3 bases from V and 3 from J; bases not matched to a gene: 8. The CDR3 DNA follows: TGTGCCAGCAGTTTTTGGCTAGCGGATCACTACAATGAGCAGTTCTTC. Its protein product is CASSFWLADHYNEQFF.

This rearrangement joins TRBV4-3 to TRBJ2-1, with TRBD1 identical over 8 bases. V shed 0 bases, J shed 0 bases, and the junction held 16 bases outside the gene matches. The CDR3 length is 21 residues. Looked up from germline, CDR1 is LGHNA and CDR2 is YSLEER. This CDR3 is CASSQDSGSGQASSSYNEQFF. In nucleotides, the CDR3 is TGCGCCAGCAGCCAAGATTCGGGTTCGGGACAGGCGTCCAGCTCCTACAATGAGCAGTTCTTC.

The genes are TRBV7-2 and TRBJ2-7; TRBD2 matches 9 bases. The CDR3 has 13 amino acids. Germline V gives CDR1 SGHTA, CDR2 FQGNSA. Trimming took 2 bases from V and 7 from J; bases not matched to a gene: 3. CDR3 in DNA: TGTGCCAGCAGCTTACGGCGGGAGGGGGAGCAGTACTTC. Encoded protein: CASSLRREGEQYF. Drawing the rest from reference TRBV7-2 and TRBJ2-7, the complete variable domain is GAGVSQSPSNKVTEKGKDVELRCDPISGHTALYWYRQSLGQGLEFLIYFQGNSAPDKSGLPSDRFSAERTGGSVSTLTIQRTQQEDSAVYLCASSLRREGEQYFGPGTRLTVT.

The chain combines TRBV11-2 with TRBJ2-5, with D possibly matching TRBD2 (5 bases). This CDR3 comprises 14 residues. The germline V gene encodes CDR1 SGHAT and CDR2 FQNNGV. The germline V and J ends were trimmed by 4 bases and 5 bases, with 14 bases remaining between them. The CDR3 protein is CASSSSWEWETQYF. CDR3 sequence (DNA): TGTGCCAGCAGCTCTAGCTGGGAATGGGAGACCCAGTACTTC.

The rearrangement uses TRBV7-9 and TRBJ2-5; 7 bases match TRBD1. V was clipped by 1 base and J by 7 bases; unmatched bases: 9. Germline CDR1 and CDR2: SEHNR and FQNEAQ (reference sequence). The CDR3 totals 15 residues. The CDR3 DNA is TGTGCCAGCAGCTTAGTGGCAGGGGGATTTGTGACCCAGTACTTC. Residues: CASSLVAGGFVTQYF.

This sequence joins TRBV19 and TRBJ1-2; D is unresolved. Germline V gene data show CDR1 as LNHDA and CDR2 as SQIVND (reference sequence). The V end lost 3 bases, the J end lost 7 bases, and 18 bases lay between the germline ends. The length of the CDR3 is 15 residues. CDR3 bases: TGTGCCAGTAGTATGCTGACACCTCTAACTGGTGGCTACACCTTC. Amino acids: CASSMLTPLTGGYTF.

The V call is TRBV6-5, the J call TRBJ2-7, with TRBD1 matching over 8 bases. V shed 7 bases and J 2 bases; nucleotides not matched to a gene: 7. The CDR3 contains 14 residues. CDR1 MNHEY and CDR2 SVGAGI come from the germline V gene. DNA of the CDR3: TGTGCCAGCACCCAGGGGGCGGAACCCTACGAGCAGTACTTC. This sequence encodes CASTQGAEPYEQYF.

This chain connects TRBV10-3 to TRBJ1-2; 9 bases match TRBD1. Germline V lookup: CDR1 ENHRY, CDR2 SYGVKD. There are 17 residues in the CDR3. The junction had 13 bases not matched to a gene; V was cut back by 0 bases and J by 8 bases. This CDR3 is CAISESHGQGSWRGYTF. The CDR3 DNA reads TGTGCCATCAGTGAGTCTCATGGACAGGGGAGCTGGCGCGGCTACACCTTC.